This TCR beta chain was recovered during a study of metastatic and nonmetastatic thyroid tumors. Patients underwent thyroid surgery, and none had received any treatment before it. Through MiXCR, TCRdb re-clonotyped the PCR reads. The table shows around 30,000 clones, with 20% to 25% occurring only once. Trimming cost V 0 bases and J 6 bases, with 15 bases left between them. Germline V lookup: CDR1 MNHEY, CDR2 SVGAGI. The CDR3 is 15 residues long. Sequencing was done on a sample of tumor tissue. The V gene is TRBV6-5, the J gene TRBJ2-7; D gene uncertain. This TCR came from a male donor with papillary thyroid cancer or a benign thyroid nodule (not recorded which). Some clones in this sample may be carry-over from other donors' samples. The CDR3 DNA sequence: TGTGCCAGCAGTTACTCAATAGCTAGGATCGGCGAGCAGTACTTC. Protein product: CASSYSIARIGEQYF.